This T cell receptor beta chain was sequenced during a study of beta chain features in type 1 diabetes. Study overall: The samples had roughly 110 million sorted cells examined in all.

General observations from the study: For type 1 diabetes patients, VDJ junctions showed fewer insertions and more deletions.

CDR3 length: 15 amino acids. Trimming shortened V by 1 base and J by 3 bases, and 9 bases separated the two germline ends. CDR1 is SGHAT and CDR2 is FQNNGV in the germline V gene. Details on this clone: Its specificity is unknown.

The study reverse transcribed the entire isolated RNA, so it sequenced expressed TCRB transcripts. Clones were read by immunoSEQ multiplex PCR, and TCRdb kept only the in-frame ones, dropping some. The sample has roughly 450,000 clones, about 15% seen once. The TCR was taken from a man aged 30 to 45 in good health. This chain joins TRBV11-2 and TRBJ2-2; possibly TRBD2 for D (6 bases). Specimen: naive CD4+ T cells from blood. The CDR3 here is CASSLGWRDTGELFF. The DNA of the CDR3 is TGTGCCAGCAGCTTAGGCTGGAGGGACACCGGGGAGCTGTTTTTT.